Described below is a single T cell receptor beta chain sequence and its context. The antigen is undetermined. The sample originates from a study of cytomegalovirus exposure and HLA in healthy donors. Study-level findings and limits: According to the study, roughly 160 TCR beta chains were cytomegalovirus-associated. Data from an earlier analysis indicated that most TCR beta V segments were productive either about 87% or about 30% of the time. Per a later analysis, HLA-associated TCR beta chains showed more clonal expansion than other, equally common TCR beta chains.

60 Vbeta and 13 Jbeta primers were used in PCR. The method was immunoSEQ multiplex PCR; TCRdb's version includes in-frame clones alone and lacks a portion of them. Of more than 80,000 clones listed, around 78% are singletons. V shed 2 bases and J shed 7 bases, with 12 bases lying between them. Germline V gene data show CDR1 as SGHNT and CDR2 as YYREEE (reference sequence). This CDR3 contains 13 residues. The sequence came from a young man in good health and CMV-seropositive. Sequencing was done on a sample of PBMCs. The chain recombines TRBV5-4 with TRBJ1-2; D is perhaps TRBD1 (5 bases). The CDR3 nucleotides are TGTGCCAGCAGCTTAGCGGGACGAGTTGGCTACACCTTC. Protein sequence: CASSLAGRVGYTF.